This T cell receptor beta chain was profiled in a study of CD8+CD57+ T cells in acquired aplastic anemia (dated by TCRdb to 2016 to 2018). A note on the overall study: A mean of approximately 3 ug of DNA, ranging from roughly 0.18 to 30 ug, was extracted from sorted CD4+ and CD8+ cells. An average of roughly 10 million reads for CD4+ cells and under 13 million reads for CD8+ cells was obtained from healthy donor samples.

TCR beta VDJ combination and CDR3 sequence profiling used genomic DNA as the template. TCR repertoire sequencing was run on an Illumina HiSeq 2000. The original pipeline was this. TRBV/TRBJ rearrangement plots, CDR3 size and DJ length profiles, and Simpson's diversity index were used to evaluate the repertoires. The immunodominant clone was defined as the most abundant DNA sequence in deep sequencing data. CDR3 amino acid sequences were checked for sharing between subjects and were compared against published repertoires and the VDJdb database. TCRdb applied fastp at Q25 and MiXCR to the public reads, then kept only in-frame beta chains. Each entry merges the rows of one CDR3 protein and shows their most common DNA and genes. The V and J calls were not made by the authors but by TCRdb's processing. This sample holds 68,000 or so distinct CDR3 sequences; around half were observed only once. The ten largest make up about 8.9% of the sample.

The research as a whole found: No significant difference in CD8+ Simpson's diversity was found between patients and healthy controls (P=0.060). Around 30 CD8+ CDR3 sequences were found to be shared between patients and controls, but these sequences appeared to be highly expressed in patients and within the immunodominant clones of the patients.

On this clonotype itself: Its antigen has not been determined. Within one base of it there is no much larger clone, and no base qualities were kept.

TCR repertoires of sorted CD4+ and CD8+ blood T cells from severe aplastic anemia patients and healthy subjects were deep-sequenced in the study. Ficoll-Paque density gradient centrifugation was used to isolate peripheral blood mononuclear cells. Before DNA extraction, CD4+ and CD8+ T cells were sorted with FACS or magnetic beads. The sample taken for sequencing was sorted CD4+, CD8+, or CD8+CD57+ T cells (not recorded which) from PBMCs. The sequence derives from a human donor in good health, serving as a control.

Here the CDR3 is given as CASSSHMNTEAFF. DNA sequence: TGTGCCAGCAGCTCTCATATGAACACTGAAGCTTTCTTT. The V and J genes are TRBV7-2 and TRBJ1-1; no D gene can be assigned with confidence. CDR1 and CDR2, per the germline V gene, are SGHTA and FQGNSA. V loses 4 bases of germline sequence and J loses 0 bases, and the interval between the two ends is 6 bases. The CDR3 spans 13 residues, from the cysteine through the phenylalanine. Only CDR3 DNA is held: 39 bases, read in frame from base 1.